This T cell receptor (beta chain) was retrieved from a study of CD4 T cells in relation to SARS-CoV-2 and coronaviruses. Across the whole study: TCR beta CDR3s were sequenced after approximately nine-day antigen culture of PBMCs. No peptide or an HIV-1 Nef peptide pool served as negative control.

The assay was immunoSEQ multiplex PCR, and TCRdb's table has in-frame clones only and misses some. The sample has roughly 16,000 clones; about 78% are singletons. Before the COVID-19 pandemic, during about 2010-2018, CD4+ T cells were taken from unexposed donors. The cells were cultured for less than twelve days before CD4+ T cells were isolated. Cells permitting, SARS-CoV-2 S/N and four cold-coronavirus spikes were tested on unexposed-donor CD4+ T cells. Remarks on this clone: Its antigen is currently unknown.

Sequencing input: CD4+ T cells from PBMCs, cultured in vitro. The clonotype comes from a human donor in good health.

The CDR3 spells CASSEQLAGTGELFF. CDR3 DNA sequence: TGTGCCAGCAGTGAACAACTAGCGGGGACCGGGGAGCTGTTTTTT. V gene TRBV2 combines with J gene TRBJ2-2, with TRBD2 matching over 10 bases. CDR3 length: 15 residues. CDR1 is SNHLY, CDR2 FYNNEI, per germline. The junction had 2 bases not matched to a gene; V was cut back by 2 bases and J by 5 bases.